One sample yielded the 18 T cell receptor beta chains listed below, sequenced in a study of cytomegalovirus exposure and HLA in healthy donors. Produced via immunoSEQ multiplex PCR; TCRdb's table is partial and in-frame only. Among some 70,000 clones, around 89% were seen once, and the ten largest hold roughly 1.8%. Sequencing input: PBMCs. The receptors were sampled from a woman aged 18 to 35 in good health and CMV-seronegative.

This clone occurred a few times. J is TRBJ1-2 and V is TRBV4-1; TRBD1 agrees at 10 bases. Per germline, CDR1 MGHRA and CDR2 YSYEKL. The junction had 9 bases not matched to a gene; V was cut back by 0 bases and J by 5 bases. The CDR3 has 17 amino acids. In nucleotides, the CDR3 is TGCGCCAGCAGCCAAGATCAAAGAGGGACAGGGGTTTATGGCTACACCTTC. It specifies CASSQDQRGTGVYGYTF.

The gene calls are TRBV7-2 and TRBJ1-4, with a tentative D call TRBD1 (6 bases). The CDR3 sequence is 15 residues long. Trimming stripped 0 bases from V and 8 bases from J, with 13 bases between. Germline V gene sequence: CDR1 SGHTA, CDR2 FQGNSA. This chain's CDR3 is CASSLAGGQGEKLFF. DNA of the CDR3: TGTGCCAGCAGCTTAGCGGGGGGGCAGGGGGAAAAACTGTTTTTT. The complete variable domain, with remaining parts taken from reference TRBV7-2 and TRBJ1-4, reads GAGVSQSPSNKVTEKGKDVELRCDPISGHTALYWYRQSLGQGLEFLIYFQGNSAPDKSGLPSDRFSAERTGGSVSTLTIQRTQQEDSAVYLCASSLAGGQGEKLFFGSGTQLSVL.

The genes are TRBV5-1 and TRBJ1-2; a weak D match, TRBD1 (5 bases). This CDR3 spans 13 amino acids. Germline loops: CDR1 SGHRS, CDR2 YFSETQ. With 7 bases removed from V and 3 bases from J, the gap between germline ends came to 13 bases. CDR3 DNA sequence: TGCGCCAGCGGTCGACCGACAGACTATGGCTACACCTTC. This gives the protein CASGRPTDYGYTF.

The CDR3 DNA sequence: TGTGCCTGGAGTCGTAACAGGCGAATAGTCCCAGGGGACGAGCAGTACTTC. Protein sequence: CAWSRNRRIVPGDEQYF. The chain employs TRBV30 and TRBJ2-7, with D perhaps matching TRBD1 (6 bases). The CDR3 sequence is 17 residues long. Germline V gives CDR1 GTSNPN, CDR2 SVGIG (reference sequence). Trimming pared 2 bases from V and 5 bases from J, leaving 25 bases between. Supplemented by reference TRBV30 and TRBJ2-7, the full variable domain reads SQTIHQWPATLVQPVGSPLSLECTVEGTSNPNLYWYRQAAGRGLQLLFYSVGIGQISSEVPQNLSASRPQDRQFILSSKKLLLSDSGFYLCAWSRNRRIVPGDEQYFGPGTRLTVT.

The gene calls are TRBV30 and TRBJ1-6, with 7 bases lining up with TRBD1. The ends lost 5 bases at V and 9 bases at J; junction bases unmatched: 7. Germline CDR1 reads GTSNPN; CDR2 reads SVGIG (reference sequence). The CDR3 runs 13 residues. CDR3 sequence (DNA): TGTGCCTGGGACAGGGTTGGTGGTTCACCCCTCCACTTT. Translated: CAWDRVGGSPLHF.

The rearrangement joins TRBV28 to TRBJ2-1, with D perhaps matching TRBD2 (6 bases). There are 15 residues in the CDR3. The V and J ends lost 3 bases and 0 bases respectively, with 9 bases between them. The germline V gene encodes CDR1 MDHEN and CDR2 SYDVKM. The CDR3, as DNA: TGTGCCAGCAGTTTTGGAGGGAGCTCCTACAATGAGCAGTTCTTC. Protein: CASSFGGSSYNEQFF.

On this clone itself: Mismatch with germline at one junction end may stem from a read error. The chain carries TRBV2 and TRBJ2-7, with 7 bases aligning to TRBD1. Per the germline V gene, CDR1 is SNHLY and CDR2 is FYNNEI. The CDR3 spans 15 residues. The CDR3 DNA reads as TGTGCCAGCAGGGAAGGACAGGCTCCGTTTTTCGAGCAGTACTTC. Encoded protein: CASREGQAPFFEQYF.

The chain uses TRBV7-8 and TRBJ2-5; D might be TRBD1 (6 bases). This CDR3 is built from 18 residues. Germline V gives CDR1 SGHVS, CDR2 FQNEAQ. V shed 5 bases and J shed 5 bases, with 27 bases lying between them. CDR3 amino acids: CASSPRTADPIPKETQYF. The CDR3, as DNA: TGTGCCAGCAGCCCGAGGACAGCGGATCCAATCCCGAAGGAGACCCAGTACTTC. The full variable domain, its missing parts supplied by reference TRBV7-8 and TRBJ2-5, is GAGVSQSPRYKVAKRGQDVALRCDPISGHVSLFWYQQALGQGPEFLTYFQNEAQLDKSGLPSDRFFAERPEGSVSTLKIQRTQQEDSAVYLCASSPRTADPIPKETQYFGPGTRLLVL.

The CDR3 loop reads CASSQELGPETQYF. CDR3 DNA sequence: TGTGCCAGCAGCCAAGAACTAGGTCCGGAGACCCAGTACTTC. The chain links TRBV4-2 to TRBJ2-5, with D perhaps TRBD2 (5 bases). Germline V lookup: CDR1 LGHNA, CDR2 YNFKEQ. The CDR3 is 14 residues long. The germline V and J ends were trimmed by 0 bases and 5 bases, with 10 bases remaining between them.

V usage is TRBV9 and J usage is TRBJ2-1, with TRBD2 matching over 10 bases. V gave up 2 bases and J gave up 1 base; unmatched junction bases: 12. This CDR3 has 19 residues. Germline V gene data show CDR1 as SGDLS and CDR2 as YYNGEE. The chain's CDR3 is CASSVNPGLASRSYNEQFF. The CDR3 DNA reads TGTGCCAGCAGCGTTAATCCGGGACTAGCGTCTCGATCCTACAATGAGCAGTTCTTC.

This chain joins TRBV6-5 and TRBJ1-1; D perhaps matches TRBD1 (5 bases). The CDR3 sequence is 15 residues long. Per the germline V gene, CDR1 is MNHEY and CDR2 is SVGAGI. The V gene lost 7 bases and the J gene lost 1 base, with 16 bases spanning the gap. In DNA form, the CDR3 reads TGTGCCAGCACCCCTGTAACAGGACAGAACACTGAAGCTTTCTTT. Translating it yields CASTPVTGQNTEAFF.

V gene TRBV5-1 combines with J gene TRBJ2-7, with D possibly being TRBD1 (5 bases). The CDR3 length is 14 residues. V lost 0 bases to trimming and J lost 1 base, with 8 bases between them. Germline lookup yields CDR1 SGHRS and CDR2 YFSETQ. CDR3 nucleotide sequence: TGCGCCAGCAGCTTGGAAGACAGATCCTACGAGCAGTACTTC. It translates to CASSLEDRSYEQYF.

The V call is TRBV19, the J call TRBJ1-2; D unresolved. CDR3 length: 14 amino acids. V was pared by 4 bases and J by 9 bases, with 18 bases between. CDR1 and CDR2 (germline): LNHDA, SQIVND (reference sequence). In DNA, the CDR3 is TGTGCCAGTAGTAGTCGGGTTGATCCTTGGAGCTACACCTTC. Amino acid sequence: CASSSRVDPWSYTF.

DNA of the CDR3: TGTGCCAGTTCCCGGGGGTGGGACAGGGGGCGCGGTGAGCAGTTCTTC. Protein product: CASSRGWDRGRGEQFF. This sequence joins TRBV19 and TRBJ2-1; 12 bases align to TRBD1. The CDR3 has 16 amino acids. V trimming: 8 bases; J trimming: 9 bases; junction bases outside the gene matches: 14. In germline, CDR1 is LNHDA, CDR2 SQIVND (reference sequence).

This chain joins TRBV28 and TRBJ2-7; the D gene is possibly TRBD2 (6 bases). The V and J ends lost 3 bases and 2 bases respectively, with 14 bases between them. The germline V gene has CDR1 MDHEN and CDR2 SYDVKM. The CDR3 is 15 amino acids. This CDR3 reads CASSFGGARTYEQYF. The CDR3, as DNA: TGTGCCAGCAGTTTTGGAGGGGCTCGGACCTACGAGCAGTACTTC. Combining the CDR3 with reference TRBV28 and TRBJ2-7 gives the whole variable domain DVKVTQSSRYLVKRTGEKVFLECVQDMDHENMFWYRQDPGLGLRLIYFSYDVKMKEKGDIPEGYSVSREKKERFSLILESASTNQTSMYLCASSFGGARTYEQYFGPGTRLTVT.

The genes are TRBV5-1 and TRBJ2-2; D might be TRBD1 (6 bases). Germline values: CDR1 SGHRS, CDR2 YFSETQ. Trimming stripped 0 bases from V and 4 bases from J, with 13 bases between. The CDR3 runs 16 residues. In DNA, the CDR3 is TGCGCCAGCAGCTTGGTTGCAGGGGCTTCCACCGGGGAGCTGTTTTTT. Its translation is CASSLVAGASTGELFF.

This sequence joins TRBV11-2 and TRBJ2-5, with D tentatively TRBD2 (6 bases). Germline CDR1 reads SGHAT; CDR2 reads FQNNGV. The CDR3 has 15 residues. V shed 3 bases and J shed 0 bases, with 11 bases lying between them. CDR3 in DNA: TGTGCCAGCAGCTTCGGACTAACGTACCAAGAGACCCAGTACTTC. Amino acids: CASSFGLTYQETQYF.

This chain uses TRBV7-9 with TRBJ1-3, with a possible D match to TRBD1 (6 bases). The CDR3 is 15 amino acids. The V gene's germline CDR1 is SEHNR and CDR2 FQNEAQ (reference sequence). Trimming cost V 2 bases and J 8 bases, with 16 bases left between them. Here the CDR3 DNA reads TGTGCCAGCAGCTTACAGGGGCCCCGGGGGGACACCATATATTTT. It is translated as CASSLQGPRGDTIYF.